This T cell receptor beta chain stems from a study of cytomegalovirus exposure and HLA in healthy donors. Overall study findings and caveats: The study listed 150 to 200 cytomegalovirus-associated TCR beta chains. Clonal expansion was found to be greater in HLA-associated TCR beta chains than in equally common others in a later analysis.

Donors showed nominal health when sampled, although they likely had unrecorded immune exposures. The primer mix had 60 Vbeta and 13 Jbeta primers. The table came from immunoSEQ multiplex PCR; TCRdb's copy has only in-frame clones and leaves some out. The sample consists of more than 80,000 clones, 75% of them appearing once. This clone was observed a few times. What it binds is not known. Sample: PBMCs. The receptor was derived from a man between 40 and 49 years old in good health and CMV-seronegative.

Written as DNA, the CDR3 is TGTGCCAGCAGCTCAAGGACAGAGAACACTGAAGCTTTCTTT. This sequence encodes CASSSRTENTEAFF. The V call is TRBV7-9, the J call TRBJ1-1; D might be TRBD1 (6 bases). This CDR3 has 14 amino acids. Germline V gene sequence: CDR1 SEHNR, CDR2 FQNEAQ (reference sequence). V lost 4 bases and J 1 base, leaving 10 bases between the germline ends. Looking up the rest from reference TRBV7-9 and TRBJ1-1 gives the full variable domain: DTGVSQNPRHKITKRGQNVTFRCDPISEHNRLYWYRQTLGQGPEFLTYFQNEAQLEKSRLLSDRFSAERPKGSFSTLEIQRTEQGDSAMYLCASSSRTENTEAFFGQGTRLTVV.